This T cell receptor beta chain was captured by sequencing in a study of OX40 agonist ivuxolimab in advanced cancers. Concerning the study at large: The costimulatory receptor OX40 (CD134) was targeted by ivuxolimab, a fully human IgG2 agonistic monoclonal antibody. Intravenous ivuxolimab was administered to patients every 2 weeks at six dose levels: 0.01, 0.1, 0.3, 1.5, 3 and 10 mg/kg. Of the approximately 50 dose-escalation patients, hepatocellular carcinoma was present in roughly 19, melanoma in roughly 15, renal cell carcinoma in 9 and head and neck cancer in 9. The dose-escalation cohort was 82.7% male with a mean age of about 54 years, ranging from roughly 23 to 79. Patients were allowed to have had prior anti-PD-1, anti-PD-L1 or anti-CTLA-4 therapy, and roughly 40% of the dose-escalation patients had been treated with checkpoint inhibitors. Three dose-escalation patients achieved partial responses, one with hepatocellular carcinoma and two with cutaneous melanoma. Peripheral TCRbeta sequencing aimed to test whether ivuxolimab altered TCR sequence diversity and caused clonal T-cell expansion. The paper covers the monotherapy dose-escalation part of the phase I ivuxolimab trial, which included N ≈ 54 patients.

For sequencing of the TCRbeta CDR3 region, genomic DNA was extracted from the sorted cells. The immunoSEQ Assay was used to sequence the TCRbeta CDR3 regions. In TCRdb, the immuneACCESS table is reduced to in-frame sequences with V and J assigned. These tables do not hold every clone; where another copy was compared, an unresolved V gene accounts for under half, and the others remain unexplained. The sample contains about 49,000 clones, around 84% of them found a single time. The top ten clonotypes cover about 13% of the sample. This clone turned up a few times. It has no known antigen specificity. Within one base of it there is no much larger clone, and no base qualities were kept. Patients with a history of autoimmune disease or receiving systemic immunosuppression were excluded from the trial. Peripheral blood for TCR sequencing was drawn from every dose cohort at baseline, at cycle 4 day 1 and at cycle 7 day 1. The samples were taken from a phase I, first-in-human, multicenter, open-label dose-escalation trial of ivuxolimab. Adults with locally advanced or metastatic head and neck squamous cell, hepatocellular, melanoma or renal cell carcinoma were enrolled in the trial. CD4+ and CD8+ T cells were sorted separately from peripheral blood before TCR sequencing.

Broader findings and caveats from the paper: Low levels of normalized T-cell clonal expansion were also shown by some nonresponding patients. Clonal expansion of both CD4+ and CD8+ blood T cells was observed from baseline to week 6 at doses 0.1 to 3.0 mg/kg. The antigen specificity of the clonally expanded peripheral T cells was not determined. In the 0.1-3.0 mg/kg groups, partial responders were among the patients with the lowest normalized peripheral clonal expansion, particularly in CD8+ T cells. After ivuxolimab, more expanded clones were found on average in CD8+ T cells than in CD4+ T cells.

The CDR3 goes from the cysteine to the phenylalanine over 13 residues. Only the CDR3 part of the read is kept: 39 bases, read in frame from the first base. Looking up the germline V gene yields CDR1 MNHNS and CDR2 SASEGT. Here V drops 6 bases and J drops 5 bases, and the junction holds 7 bases not matched to any gene. The chain is assembled from TRBV6-1 and TRBJ2-7; TRBD2 fits 7 bases in the junction. Sequencing used CD4+ or CD8+ T cells sorted from blood, obtained in a trial of the OX40 agonist ivuxolimab. The receptor was derived from an adult with an advanced solid tumor such as melanoma, head and neck, liver or kidney cancer. Here is the DNA: TGTGCCAGCAGGGACGGGGGGTTCGACGAGCAGTACTTC. Its protein is CASRDGGFDEQYF.